The sequence of this T cell receptor (beta chain) was determined in a study of cytomegalovirus exposure and HLA in healthy donors. The CDR3 is 16 amino acids. The ends lost 4 bases at V and 5 bases at J; junction bases unmatched: 7. Looked up from germline, CDR1 is MNHNY and CDR2 is SVGAGI (reference sequence). 60 Vbeta and 13 Jbeta primers were used in PCR. Data came from immunoSEQ multiplex PCR; TCRdb stores just in-frame clones and leaves some out. Here the sample spans roughly 130,000 clones, around 8.5% being singletons. The sequence came from a man in his forties in good health and CMV-seronegative. Sequencing input: PBMCs. The chain couples TRBV6-6 to TRBJ2-1; 11 bases align to TRBD2. This CDR3 is CASSSPRLAGNNEQFF. CDR3 nucleotides: TGTGCCAGCAGTTCCCCCCGACTAGCGGGGAACAATGAGCAGTTCTTC.